The rows below give T cell receptor beta chains drawn from one sample of a study of blood T cell repertoires in COVID-19. The protocol was immunoSEQ multiplex PCR, while the TCRdb copy is restricted to in-frame clones and leaves out a portion. The sample shows under 350,000 clones, just over 85% of them seen only once. The source material was PBMCs or T cells enriched from blood (not recorded which). All receptors come from a woman aged 35 to 49 with acute COVID-19. CDR3s include the opening cysteine and the closing phenylalanine or tryptophan. The D gene is left open where the match is weak. The size entry is marked missing in some rows and otherwise reads once, few, many or a size class.

>TRBJ1-1|-|-|TRBV5-1
TGCGCCAGCACCAAAACCGGCGGGAACACTGAAGCTTTCTTT
CASTKTGGNTEAFF
>TRBJ1-3|TRBD1|-|TRBV3-1/TRBV3-2
TGTGCCAGCAGCCAAGGGGTTGGGACAGTCCTCTCTGGAAACACCATATATTTT
CASSQGVGTVLSGNTIYF
>TRBJ1-4|-|once|TRBV5-1
TGCGCCAGCAGCTTACAGGGTTCCAAGGGAAAACTGTTTTTT
CASSLQGSKGKLFF
>TRBJ2-3|TRBD1|once|TRBV4-2
TGTGCCGCTGGGGGACAGGGAACAGATACGCAGTATTTT
CAAGGQGTDTQYF
>TRBJ2-3|TRBD2|few|TRBV10-1
TGCGCCAGCAACGGGGGGGGGCCGGTAACAGATACGCAGTATTTT
CASNGGGPVTDTQYF
>TRBJ1-2|TRBD1|-|TRBV6-5
TGTGCCAGCAGTTACTTTGGGACAGCCAACTATGGCTACACCTTC
CASSYFGTANYGYTF
>TRBJ2-2|TRBD2|-|TRBV2
TGTGCCAGCAACATAGCGGGTCAGACCGGGGAGCTGTTTTTT
CASNIAGQTGELFF
>TRBJ2-3|TRBD2|-|TRBV4-2
TGTGCCAGCAGCCAGACCCTCGGGACTAGCGGGGTAGGGAGGGGAGATACGCAGTATTTT
CASSQTLGTSGVGRGDTQYF
>TRBJ1-2|TRBD1|-|TRBV29-1
TGCAGCGTTTACCGGGACAGGGCAAATGGCTACACCTTC
CSVYRDRANGYTF
>TRBJ2-1|-|-|TRBV9
TGTGCCAGCAGCGTAGGGAATAGCGGATCCTACAATGAGCAGTTCTTC
CASSVGNSGSYNEQFF
>TRBJ1-1|TRBD1|-|TRBV2
TGTGCCAGCAGTCGGGACAGAACCACTGAAGCTTTCTTT
CASSRDRTTEAFF
>TRBJ2-1|TRBD2|once|TRBV7-2
TGTGCCAGCAGCCCGGGACTAGCGGGAACTAGTGAGCAGTTCTTC
CASSPGLAGTSEQFF
>TRBJ1-1|TRBD1|-|TRBV6-5
TGTGCCAGCACCACCGGGACAGGGGAAGCTTTCTTT
CASTTGTGEAFF
>TRBJ2-1|TRBD1|-|TRBV18
TGTGCCAGCTCACCATTTCCCCCGCCAGGGGGCCGGAATGAGCAGTTCTTC
CASSPFPPPGGRNEQFF
>TRBJ2-5|TRBD2|-|TRBV7-9
TGTGCCAGCAGCTTTAGACGTAGCGGGGACCAAGAGACCCAGTACTTC
CASSFRRSGDQETQYF
>TRBJ1-4|-|-|TRBV19
TGTGCCAGTAGTATCGGGGTTCTCCCTGGAGCTAATGAAAAACTGTTTTTT
CASSIGVLPGANEKLFF
>TRBJ1-4|-|-|TRBV14
TGTGCCAGCAGCCAAGTAAGCGAAAAACTGTTTTTT
CASSQVSEKLFF
>TRBJ2-2|-|-|TRBV7-2
TGTGCCAGCAGCTATATGAGGAACACCGGGGAGCTGTTTTTT
CASSYMRNTGELFF
>TRBJ2-3|TRBD2|-|TRBV4-1
TGCGCCAGCAGCCAAGGGAGTGGCAGCGGGACTAGCGGGAAAGCGGATACGCAGTATTTT
CASSQGSGSGTSGKADTQYF
>TRBJ1-1|-|-|TRBV5-4
TGTGCCAGCAGCTTGGCCCGGGACACTGAAGCTTTCTTT
CASSLARDTEAFF
>TRBJ2-5|-|-|TRBV7-3
TGTGCCAGCAGCTTAACCGGCCAGGGGAAAGAGACCCAGTACTTC
CASSLTGQGKETQYF
>TRBJ1-1|-|-|TRBV12-3/TRBV12-4
TGTGCCAGCAGTCCTGGGACTTTAGGAGGGGCTTTCTTT
CASSPGTLGGAFF
>TRBJ1-4|TRBD1|-|TRBV3-1/TRBV3-2
TGTGCCACCGGGACAGGGATTGAAAAACTGTTTTTT
CATGTGIEKLFF
>TRBJ2-7|TRBD1|-|TRBV6-6
TGTGCCAGCAGTGGGACAGGGGGCGAGCAGTACTTC
CASSGTGGEQYF
>TRBJ1-6|-|-|TRBV6-5
TGTGCCAGCATCTACGGGGATTCACCCCTCCACTTT
CASIYGDSPLHF
>TRBJ1-1|-|-|TRBV4-1
TGCGCCAGCAGCCAAGGGACGAACAGGGTGTCGAACACTGAAGCTTTCTTT
CASSQGTNRVSNTEAFF
>TRBJ2-3|TRBD2|few|TRBV28
TGTGCCAGCAGTCCCCTTCAGGGACTAGCGGAATCAGATACGCAGTATTTT
CASSPLQGLAESDTQYF
>TRBJ1-3|TRBD1|-|TRBV3-1/TRBV3-2
TGTGCCAGCAGCCAACAAGGGACAGGCTCTGGAAACACCATATATTTT
CASSQQGTGSGNTIYF
>TRBJ2-7|-|-|TRBV27
TGTGCCAGCAGTTTTAAGGCAGGCTACGAGCAGTACTTC
CASSFKAGYEQYF
>TRBJ2-7|-|-|TRBV6-5
TGTGCCTCTTTTCAGGCCTACGAGCAGTACTTC
CASFQAYEQYF
>TRBJ1-2|TRBD1|-|TRBV11-2
TGTGCCAGCAGCTTAGGATTCGGCCCGACAGGGTCCTATGGCTACACCTTC
CASSLGFGPTGSYGYTF
>TRBJ1-1|TRBD1|-|TRBV19
TGTGCCAGTAGTATAGATAGAGCAGGGGGCGCGGGGAACACTGAAGCTTTCTTT
CASSIDRAGGAGNTEAFF
>TRBJ2-1|-|-|TRBV7-3
TGTGCCAGCAGCTTGAGCCCAGGGGTAGGTGAGCAGTTCTTC
CASSLSPGVGEQFF
>TRBJ2-7|TRBD1|-|TRBV6-6
TGTGCCAGCGGAAAGACAGGGCTCTACGAGCAGTACTTC
CASGKTGLYEQYF
>TRBJ1-2|-|-|TRBV27
TGTGCCAGCACAGACGGGGTTGGCTATGGCTACACCTTC
CASTDGVGYGYTF
>TRBJ1-2|-|-|TRBV3-1/TRBV3-2
TGTGCCAGCAGCCAAGAGAGCCCGGGTAGAGGCTACACCTTC
CASSQESPGRGYTF
>TRBJ2-3|TRBD2|-|TRBV2
TGTGCCAGCAGTGTTTCGGGGGGTAGCACAGATACGCAGTATTTT
CASSVSGGSTDTQYF
>TRBJ1-6|TRBD1|-|TRBV11-3
TGTGCCAGCAGCAAACGAGGACAGGGGGATAATTCACCCCTCCACTTT
CASSKRGQGDNSPLHF
>TRBJ1-1|-|-|TRBV6-5
TGTGCCAGCAGTTCTTCCCTACCGTTTAATGAAGCTTTCTTT
CASSSSLPFNEAFF
>TRBJ1-2|-|few|TRBV6-1
TGTGCCAGCAGTGAAGCGCTGGGCGTGGAAGGCTACACCTTC
CASSEALGVEGYTF
>TRBJ2-3|TRBD2|-|TRBV7-2
TGTGCCAGCAGACTGATGACTAGCGGGATTGCAGATACGCAGTATTTT
CASRLMTSGIADTQYF
>TRBJ2-7|TRBD2|-|TRBV10-3
TGTGCCATCAGTAACAGGAGGACTAGCGGTGACTCCTACGAGCAGTACTTC
CAISNRRTSGDSYEQYF
>TRBJ1-5|-|-|TRBV7-2
TGTGCCAGCAGCTTTGACAGGAATAGCAATCAGCCCCAGCATTTT
CASSFDRNSNQPQHF
>TRBJ1-6|TRBD1|-|TRBV6-5
TGTGCCAGCACCGGACAGGCCTATTCACCCCTCCACTTT
CASTGQAYSPLHF
>TRBJ2-5|-|-|TRBV6-1
TGTGCCAGCAGTGAGATAGCGCCACCCCGGGAGACCCAGTACTTC
CASSEIAPPRETQYF
>TRBJ1-6|TRBD1|once|TRBV14
TGTGCCAGCTCGAACAGGGGGTATTCACCCCTCCACTTT
CASSNRGYSPLHF
>TRBJ1-2|TRBD1|once|TRBV28
TGTGCCAGCAGTCGGACAGGGCCCAACTATGGCTACACCTTC
CASSRTGPNYGYTF
>TRBJ2-2|-|-|TRBV5-1
TGCGCCAGCAGCCCATTTTCAGGCGTCAGGGCGGGATTAGGCACCGGGGAGCTGTTTTTT
CASSPFSGVRAGLGTGELFF